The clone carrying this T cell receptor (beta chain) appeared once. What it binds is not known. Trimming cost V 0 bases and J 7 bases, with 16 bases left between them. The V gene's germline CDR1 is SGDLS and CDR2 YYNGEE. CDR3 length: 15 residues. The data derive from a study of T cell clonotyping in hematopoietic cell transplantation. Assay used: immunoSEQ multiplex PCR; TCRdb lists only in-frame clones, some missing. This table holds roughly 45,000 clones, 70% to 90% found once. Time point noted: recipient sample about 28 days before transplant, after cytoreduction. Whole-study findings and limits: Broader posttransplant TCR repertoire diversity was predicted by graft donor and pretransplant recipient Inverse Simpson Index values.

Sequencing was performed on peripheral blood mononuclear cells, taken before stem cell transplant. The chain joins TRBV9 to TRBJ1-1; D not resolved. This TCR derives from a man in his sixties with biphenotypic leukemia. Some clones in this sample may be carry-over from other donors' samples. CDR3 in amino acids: CASSVVSQSPGEAFF. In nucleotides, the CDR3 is TGTGCCAGCAGCGTAGTTTCCCAAAGCCCAGGTGAAGCTTTCTTT.